This TCR beta chain was identified during a study of cytomegalovirus exposure and HLA in healthy donors. The study ran its PCR with 60 Vbeta and 13 Jbeta primers. The assay was immunoSEQ multiplex PCR, and TCRdb's table has in-frame clones only and misses some. Of roughly 200,000 clones listed, 70% to 90% are singletons. Study-wide results and limits: A likely sequencing artifact accounted for one observed cluster of highly shared sequence variants. Reports showed the classifier diagnosing cytomegalovirus status with high specificity and sensitivity.

The V end was cut by 0 bases, the J end by 3 bases, with 17 bases between. Germline V gene sequence: CDR1 MGHRA, CDR2 YSYEKL. This CDR3 has 17 residues. As regards this clone: The antigen remains undetermined.

The sequence was collected from a man under 40 in good health and CMV-seronegative. Input material: PBMCs. V usage is TRBV4-1 and J usage is TRBJ2-5; D might be TRBD2 (5 bases). The CDR3, as DNA: TGCGCCAGCAGCCAAGATAGCGTCTTTTCCGGTGAAGAGACCCAGTACTTC. This gives the protein CASSQDSVFSGEETQYF.